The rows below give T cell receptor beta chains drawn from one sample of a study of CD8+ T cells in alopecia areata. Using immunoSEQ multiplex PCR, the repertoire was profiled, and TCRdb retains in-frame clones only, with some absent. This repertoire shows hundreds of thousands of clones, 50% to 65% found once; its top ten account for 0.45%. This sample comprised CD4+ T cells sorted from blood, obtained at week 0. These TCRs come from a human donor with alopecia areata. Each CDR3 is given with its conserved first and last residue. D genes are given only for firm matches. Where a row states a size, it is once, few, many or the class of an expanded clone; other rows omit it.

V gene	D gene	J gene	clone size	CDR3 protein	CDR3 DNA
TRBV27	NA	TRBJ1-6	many	CASSLWAGQGRDSPLHF	TGTGCCAGCAGTTTATGGGCAGGCCAGGGACGAGATTCACCCCTCCACTTT
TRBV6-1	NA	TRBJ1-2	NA	CASSEDGGRGPKDGYTF	TGTGCCAGCAGTGAAGACGGCGGCCGGGGACCAAAGGATGGCTACACCTTC
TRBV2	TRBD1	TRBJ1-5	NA	CASREGQAKGQPQHF	TGTGCCAGCAGAGAGGGACAGGCAAAGGGCCAGCCCCAGCATTTT
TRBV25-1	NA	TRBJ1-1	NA	CASSDPWAGSREAFF	TGTGCCAGCAGTGACCCCTGGGCGGGCTCCCGGGAAGCTTTCTTT
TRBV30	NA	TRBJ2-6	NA	CAWSVLTARAGANVLTF	TGTGCCTGGAGTGTACTAACAGCTAGGGCTGGGGCCAACGTCCTGACTTTC
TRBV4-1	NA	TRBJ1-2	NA	CASSQPLSGTPYGYTF	TGCGCCAGCAGCCAACCGCTCTCCGGGACTCCATATGGCTACACCTTC
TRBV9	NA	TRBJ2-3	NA	CASSVRIQGTDTQYF	TGTGCCAGCAGCGTAAGAATCCAGGGTACAGATACGCAGTATTTT
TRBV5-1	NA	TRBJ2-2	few	CASSLESGELFF	TGCGCCAGCAGCTTGGAATCCGGGGAGCTGTTTTTT
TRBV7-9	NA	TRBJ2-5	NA	CASSSRGDQETQYF	TGTGCCAGCAGCTCCCGAGGGGACCAAGAGACCCAGTACTTC
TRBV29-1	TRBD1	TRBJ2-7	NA	CSVVTGQSYEQYF	TGCAGCGTGGTTACGGGACAGTCCTACGAGCAGTACTTC
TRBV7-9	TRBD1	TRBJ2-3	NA	CASSARDRGKDTQYF	TGTGCCAGCAGCGCCCGGGACAGGGGAAAAGATACGCAGTATTTT
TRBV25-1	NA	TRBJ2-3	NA	CALKTPRTAGTDTQYF	TGTGCCCTAAAAACGCCCAGGACAGCAGGCACAGATACGCAGTATTTT
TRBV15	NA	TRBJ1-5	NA	CATSSEQGPNQPQHF	TGTGCCACCAGCAGCGAACAGGGACCGAATCAGCCCCAGCATTTT
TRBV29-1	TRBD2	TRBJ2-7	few	CSVLRGEGEQYF	TGCAGCGTTCTAAGAGGGGAGGGCGAGCAGTACTTC
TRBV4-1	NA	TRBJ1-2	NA	CASSQAYGYTF	TGCGCCAGCAGCCAGGCCTATGGCTACACCTTC
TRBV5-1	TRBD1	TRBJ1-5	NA	CASSKGQGNQPQHF	TGCGCCAGCAGCAAGGGACAGGGAAATCAGCCCCAGCATTTT
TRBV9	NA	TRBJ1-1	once	CASSVAPGRNTEAFF	TGTGCCAGCAGCGTAGCGCCAGGGAGGAACACTGAAGCTTTCTTT
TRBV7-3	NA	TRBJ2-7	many	CASSSFLESSYEQYF	TGTGCCAGCAGCTCGTTCCTAGAAAGCTCCTACGAGCAGTACTTC
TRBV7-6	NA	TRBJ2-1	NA	CASSSTLYSSYNEQFF	TGTGCCAGCAGCTCAACTCTGTACAGCTCCTACAATGAGCAGTTCTTC
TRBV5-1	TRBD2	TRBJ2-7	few	CASSLASGGAAYEQYF	TGCGCCAGCAGCTTGGCTAGCGGGGGGGCCGCCTACGAGCAGTACTTC
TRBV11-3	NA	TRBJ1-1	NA	CASSFSVKDTEAFF	TGTGCCAGCAGCTTCTCGGTTAAAGACACTGAAGCTTTCTTT
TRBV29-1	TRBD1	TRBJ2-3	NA	CSVGQGAVTDTQYF	TGCAGCGTTGGACAGGGGGCCGTCACAGATACGCAGTATTTT
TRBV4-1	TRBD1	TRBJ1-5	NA	CASSAGTGTQPQHF	TGCGCCAGCAGTGCCGGGACAGGGACTCAGCCCCAGCATTTT
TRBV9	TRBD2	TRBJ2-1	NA	CASSPGLAGSSEQFF	TGTGCCAGCAGCCCCGGACTAGCGGGATCCAGTGAGCAGTTCTTC
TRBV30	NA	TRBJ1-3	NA	CAWSLPNSGNTIYF	TGTGCCTGGAGTCTCCCCAACTCTGGAAACACCATATATTTT
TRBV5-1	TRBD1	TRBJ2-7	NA	CASSSADSTGSYEQYF	TGCGCCAGCAGCTCCGCAGATTCGACAGGGTCCTACGAGCAGTACTTC
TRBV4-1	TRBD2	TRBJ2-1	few	CASRSGRALTNNEQFF	TGCGCCAGCCGTAGCGGGAGGGCCCTGACGAACAATGAGCAGTTCTTC
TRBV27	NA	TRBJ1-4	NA	CASSPLGRDGKLFF	TGTGCCAGCAGCCCTCTGGGCAGGGATGGAAAACTGTTTTTT
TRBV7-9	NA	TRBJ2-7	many	CASSLDGRAAYEQYF	TGTGCCAGCAGCTTAGATGGCCGGGCCGCCTACGAGCAGTACTTC
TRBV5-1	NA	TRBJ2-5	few	CASSWTPRKEETQYF	TGCGCCAGCAGCTGGACACCTAGGAAGGAAGAGACCCAGTACTTC
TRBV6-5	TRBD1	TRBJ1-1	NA	CASSWDRVRPEAFF	TGTGCCAGCAGTTGGGACAGGGTAAGACCTGAAGCTTTCTTT
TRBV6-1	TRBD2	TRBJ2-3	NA	CASTEASGGADTQYF	TGTGCCAGCACCGAAGCTAGCGGGGGCGCAGATACGCAGTATTTT
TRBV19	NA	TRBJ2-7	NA	CASSIMGYEQYF	TGTGCCAGTAGTATAATGGGGTACGAGCAGTACTTC
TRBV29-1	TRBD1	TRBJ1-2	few	CSGGDRRTNYGYTF	TGCAGCGGGGGGGACAGGCGGACTAACTATGGCTACACCTTC
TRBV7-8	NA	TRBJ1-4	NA	CASSVRETNEKLFF	TGTGCCAGCAGCGTACGGGAGACTAATGAAAAACTGTTTTTT
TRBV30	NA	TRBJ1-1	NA	CAWTPLGGTEAFF	TGTGCCTGGACTCCGCTTGGAGGGACTGAAGCTTTCTTT
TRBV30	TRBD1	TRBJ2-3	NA	CACKTGISTDTQYF	TGTGCCTGCAAGACAGGGATCAGCACAGATACGCAGTATTTT